The entry that follows covers one T cell receptor (beta chain) sequence. These data are taken from a study of blood T cell repertoires in COVID-19. In the original analysis: Amplification from reference gene primers served as the basis for estimated nucleated cell counts. Generated by immunoSEQ multiplex PCR, the TCRdb table keeps only in-frame clones and is missing some. V, J and clone size are those of that table, while D and trimming were read from the DNA. The repertoire holds about 130,000 clones, with approximately 82% as singletons. Germline assignment: CDR1 SGHTA and CDR2 FQGNSA. The CDR3 contains 17 residues. The V end was cut by 1 base, the J end by 0 bases, with 16 bases between.

The clonotype originates from a man aged 55 to 70 who had recovered from COVID-19. V is TRBV7-2 and J is TRBJ2-7, with D perhaps matching TRBD2 (6 bases). The sample comprised peripheral blood. The CDR3 nucleotides read TGTGCCAGCAGCTTAGATCGGACCGGGAGTGTCTCCTACGAGCAGTACTTC. Its protein product is CASSLDRTGSVSYEQYF.